This T cell receptor beta chain was documented in a study of blood T cell repertoires in COVID-19. Across the study: Whether acute or convalescent, the COVID-19 samples came from the United States, Italy and Spain. The cDNA or gDNA used as material had been derived from T cells, B-cell-depleted T cells, or PBMCs.

This clone was counted at least ten times. Germline V gives CDR1 SQVTM, CDR2 ANQGSEA. The CDR3 is 12 amino acids. Trimming cost V 0 bases and J 8 bases, with 10 bases left between them. TCRdb's table, derived via immunoSEQ multiplex PCR, lists solely in-frame clones and lacks some. The profile shows 150,000 or so clones, around 79% of them singletons. The clonotype originates from a man older than 75 with acute or convalescent COVID-19. The chain combines TRBV29-1 with TRBJ1-2; D is unclear. The sequencing input was peripheral blood. CDR3 sequence reads: CSVEEMGRGYTF. DNA for the CDR3: TGCAGCGTTGAAGAGATGGGGAGAGGCTACACCTTC.